Below are 30 T cell receptor beta chains sequenced from a single sample in a study of shared clonotypes between healthy human individuals. Some clones are missing from TCRdb's copy, which holds only in-frame ones; the method was immunoSEQ multiplex PCR. The sample yields some 2 million clones, about 95% seen once. Terminally differentiated effector memory CD45RA+ cells were left out of the naive CD8 fraction, which was CD45RO-negative and positively selected for CCR7. Sequenced material: naive CD8+ T cells sorted from blood. These receptors were obtained from a man younger than 35 in good health.

The DNA of the CDR3 is TGTGCCAGCAGTTCAGGCAGGGAGGGGGACACTGAAGCTTTCTTT. Protein sequence: CASSSGREGDTEAFF. The V gene is TRBV6-5, the J gene TRBJ1-1, with a tentative D call TRBD1 (6 bases). This CDR3 is 15 amino acids long. V was cut by 4 bases and J by 3 bases, with 15 bases left in between. In germline, CDR1 is MNHEY, CDR2 SVGAGI.

This chain joins TRBV27 and TRBJ2-5, with D perhaps matching TRBD1 (6 bases). Trimming pared 0 bases from V and 2 bases from J, leaving 13 bases between. Germline values: CDR1 MNHEY, CDR2 SMNVEV (reference sequence). This CDR3 contains 16 residues. The CDR3 region has the DNA TGTGCCAGCAGTTTATCGATCAGGGGCGGACAAGAGACCCAGTACTTC. Its protein product is CASSLSIRGGQETQYF.

This chain uses TRBV18 with TRBJ2-7; D not resolved. In germline, CDR1 is KGHSH, CDR2 LQKENI. CDR3 length: 17 residues. Trimming removed 4 bases from V and 1 base from J, with 20 bases in between. DNA for the CDR3: TGTGCCAGCTCACTGGTAGGTCCGGTACAGTTATCCTACGAGCAGTACTTC. The encoded protein is CASSLVGPVQLSYEQYF.

The genes are TRBV15 and TRBJ2-1, with 9 bases aligning to TRBD1. Germline V gene lookup returns CDR1 LNHNV and CDR2 YYDKDF (reference sequence). There are 15 residues in the CDR3. The ends lost 5 bases at V and 5 bases at J; junction bases unmatched: 7. CDR3 protein: CATSQTGGEDNEQFF. CDR3 bases: TGTGCCACCAGCCAGACAGGGGGGGAAGACAATGAGCAGTTCTTC.

A remark on this clone: The sample has other DNA sequences that encode this CDR3 too. The V gene is TRBV27, the J gene TRBJ2-5, with TRBD1 identical over 8 bases. The germline gives CDR1 MNHEY, CDR2 SMNVEV (reference sequence). V shed 5 bases and J 2 bases; nucleotides not matched to a gene: 4. The CDR3 is 14 residues long. The CDR3 sequence is CASSLGQGQETQYF. CDR3 coding DNA: TGTGCCAGCAGTCTAGGACAGGGACAAGAGACCCAGTACTTC.

The V and J genes are TRBV28 and TRBJ2-1; TRBD2 aligns across 12 bases. Losses at the gene ends were 6 bases for V and 10 bases for J; bases not matched to a gene: 10. In germline, CDR1 is MDHEN, CDR2 SYDVKM. The CDR3 is 15 amino acids. The CDR3 reads CASSIGLAGGQEQFF. CDR3 bases: TGTGCCAGCAGCATCGGGCTAGCGGGGGGGCAGGAGCAGTTCTTC.

The V and J genes are TRBV27 and TRBJ2-7; 10 bases are shared with TRBD1. CDR1 MNHEY and CDR2 SMNVEV come from the germline V gene (reference sequence). The CDR3 has 14 amino acids. The junction had 8 bases not matched to a gene; V was cut back by 6 bases and J by 6 bases. The CDR3: CASSPGTGVAEQYF. Written as DNA, the CDR3 is TGTGCCAGCAGCCCCGGGACAGGGGTAGCCGAGCAGTACTTC.

The V call is TRBV4-1, the J call TRBJ2-7, with D unresolved. V lost 4 bases and J 0 bases, leaving 7 bases between the germline ends. Germline V gene data show CDR1 as MGHRA and CDR2 as YSYEKL. This CDR3 has 13 residues. The CDR3 DNA follows: TGCGCCAGCAGCCCTGCTACCTCCTACGAGCAGTACTTC. Its translation is CASSPATSYEQYF.

V is TRBV7-2 and J is TRBJ2-1, with D tentatively TRBD2 (6 bases). The CDR3 runs 15 residues. Trimming took 1 base from V and 3 from J, leaving 10 bases between them. Germline CDR1 is SGHTA and CDR2 is FQGNSA. CDR3 protein: CASSLVQGGYNEQFF. CDR3 nucleotides: TGTGCCAGCAGCTTAGTGCAGGGAGGCTACAATGAGCAGTTCTTC.

This rearrangement joins TRBV7-2 to TRBJ2-1; TRBD2 agrees at 7 bases. Germline V gene lookup returns CDR1 SGHTA and CDR2 FQGNSA. The CDR3 consists of 15 residues. The junction had 4 bases not matched to a gene; V was cut back by 0 bases and J by 5 bases. CDR3 coding DNA: TGTGCCAGCAGCTTAGCAGGCGGGAGCCACAATGAGCAGTTCTTC. Translating gives CASSLAGGSHNEQFF. The full variable domain, rest sourced from reference TRBV7-2 and TRBJ2-1, is GAGVSQSPSNKVTEKGKDVELRCDPISGHTALYWYRQSLGQGLEFLIYFQGNSAPDKSGLPSDRFSAERTGGSVSTLTIQRTQQEDSAVYLCASSLAGGSHNEQFFGPGTRLTVL.

The J gene is TRBJ2-7, the V gene TRBV14; possible D gene TRBD1, 7 bases. The CDR3 runs to 17 residues. V shed 2 bases and J shed 1 base, with 18 bases lying between them. Germline CDR1 SGHDN, CDR2 FVKESK. CDR3 loop: CASSQIYLQGTSYEQYF. As DNA, the CDR3 is TGTGCCAGCAGCCAAATTTATTTACAGGGGACTTCCTACGAGCAGTACTTC.

V is TRBV7-9 and J is TRBJ1-2; D is perhaps TRBD1 (5 bases). The germline gives CDR1 SEHNR, CDR2 FQNEAQ (reference sequence). Trimming cost V 5 bases and J 8 bases, with 15 bases left between them. The CDR3 covers 13 residues. Written as DNA, the CDR3 is TGTGCCAGCAGCCCGCCTCGGGGGGAAGGCTACACCTTC. Its protein is CASSPPRGEGYTF.

The CDR3 DNA reads as TGTGCTAGTCGGGACAGCGTCGAGCAGTACTTC. Its protein product is CASRDSVEQYF. The chain is built from TRBV12-5 and TRBJ2-7; 7 bases align to TRBD1. Per the germline V gene, CDR1 is LGHNT and CDR2 is FRNRAP. This CDR3 comprises 11 residues. The junction had 4 bases not matched to a gene; V was cut back by 8 bases and J by 6 bases.

The CDR3 reads CASSTGGGTFYNEQFF. The CDR3, as DNA: TGTGCCAGCAGTACAGGGGGGGGTACCTTCTACAATGAGCAGTTCTTC. The V and J genes are TRBV28 and TRBJ2-1, with D perhaps matching TRBD1 (8 bases). V lost 5 bases and J lost 3, with 17 bases in between. This CDR3 has 16 amino acids. CDR1 is MDHEN and CDR2 is SYDVKM in the germline V gene.

This chain uses TRBV30 with TRBJ1-1; D remains unclear. Germline V lookup: CDR1 GTSNPN, CDR2 SVGIG (reference sequence). The CDR3 has 14 amino acids. The germline V and J ends were trimmed by 0 bases and 0 bases, with 8 bases remaining between them. CDR3 in DNA: TGTGCCTGGAGTGTAATTTCCATGAACACTGAAGCTTTCTTT. This gives the protein CAWSVISMNTEAFF.

The table lists this clone with a count of one. This chain connects TRBV13 to TRBJ1-2; the D is unclear. Looked up from germline, CDR1 is PRHDT and CDR2 is FYEKMQ (reference sequence). The CDR3 contains 13 residues. V was clipped by 6 bases and J by 7 bases, with 15 bases between them. The CDR3 is CASSTEVLGGYTF. Here the CDR3 DNA reads TGTGCCAGCAGTACCGAGGTTTTAGGTGGCTACACCTTC.

The J gene is TRBJ2-7, the V gene TRBV7-6; TRBD1 agrees at 9 bases. CDR3 length: 14 residues. Germline values: CDR1 SGHVS, CDR2 FNYEAQ. With V trimmed by 4 bases and J by 5 bases, 6 bases remained unmatched. This chain's CDR3 is CASSSGQGNDEQYF. DNA for the CDR3: TGTGCCAGCAGCTCAGGACAGGGGAACGACGAGCAGTACTTC.

This chain uses TRBV6-6 with TRBJ2-1; D may be TRBD2 (6 bases). The CDR3 length is 15 residues. CDR1 and CDR2 from the germline V gene are MNHNY and SVGAGI (reference sequence). The V gene lost 5 bases and the J gene lost 5 bases, with 16 bases spanning the gap. The CDR3 DNA reads TGTGCCAGCAGTGCGGGGACTCAAGAGAACAATGAGCAGTTCTTC. Translating it yields CASSAGTQENNEQFF.

The rearrangement links TRBV11-2 to TRBJ1-3; D is ambiguous. This CDR3 comprises 15 residues. Trimming pared 0 bases from V and 4 bases from J, leaving 10 bases between. CDR1 is SGHAT, CDR2 FQNNGV, per germline. The CDR3 protein is CASSLDWEKGNTIYF. As DNA, the CDR3 is TGTGCCAGCAGCTTAGATTGGGAGAAAGGAAACACCATATATTTT. Filled out from reference TRBV11-2 and TRBJ1-3, the complete variable domain reads EAGVAQSPRYKIIEKRQSVAFWCNPISGHATLYWYQQILGQGPKLLIQFQNNGVVDDSQLPKDRFSAERLKGVDSTLKIQPAKLEDSAVYLCASSLDWEKGNTIYFGEGSWLTVV.

This rearrangement joins TRBV4-1 to TRBJ1-1, with unresolved D. This CDR3 contains 16 residues. The V end was cut by 1 base, the J end by 10 bases, with 22 bases between. Germline V gene sequence: CDR1 MGHRA, CDR2 YSYEKL. This chain's CDR3 is CASSQVTSPGLDGAFF. The CDR3 bases are TGCGCCAGCAGCCAAGTTACTTCCCCCGGGCTCGACGGAGCTTTCTTT.

J is TRBJ2-6 and V is TRBV28; D is ambiguous. The CDR3 totals 16 residues. CDR1 and CDR2 (germline): MDHEN, SYDVKM. V gave up 3 bases and J gave up 0 bases, with 9 bases separating them. The CDR3: CASSFADSSGANVLTF. CDR3 coding DNA: TGTGCCAGCAGTTTCGCAGATAGCTCTGGGGCCAACGTCCTGACTTTC.

Here the CDR3 reads CASSHSTSGSSEQYF. CDR3 DNA sequence: TGCGCCAGCAGCCACAGCACCAGCGGGAGTTCCGAGCAGTACTTC. The V gene is TRBV4-1, the J gene TRBJ2-7, with 8 bases fitting TRBD2. This CDR3 region has 15 residues. After removal of 3 bases from V and 6 bases from J, the junction contained 10 bases not matched to a gene. In germline, CDR1 is MGHRA, CDR2 YSYEKL.

The rearrangement uses TRBV11-1 and TRBJ1-4; the D gene is possibly TRBD1 (5 bases). This CDR3 has 14 residues. Trimming took off 5 bases at V and 14 bases at J, with 21 bases between the two ends. From germline, CDR1 is SGHAT and CDR2 FQDESV (reference sequence). The CDR3: CASSRQAPWDGLFF. The DNA of the CDR3 is TGTGCCAGCAGCCGTCAAGCACCTTGGGACGGGCTGTTTTTT.

The chain uses TRBV28 and TRBJ2-3; no clear D gene. This CDR3 contains 12 residues. Between the trimmed V and J ends, which lost 3 bases and 5 bases, there was a span of 6 bases. Germline CDR1 is MDHEN and CDR2 is SYDVKM. For the CDR3, the DNA is TGTGCCAGCAGTTTTCGTTTAGATACGCAGTATTTT. Encoded protein: CASSFRLDTQYF.

The chain has TRBV25-1 and TRBJ2-1; no firm D call. The germline CDR1 and CDR2 sequences are MGHDK and SYGVNS. The CDR3 totals 11 residues. Trimming cost V 3 bases and J 7 bases, with 4 bases left between them. The CDR3 loop is CASSDVNEQFF. CDR3 sequence (DNA): TGTGCCAGCAGTGATGTAAATGAGCAGTTCTTC.

This chain links TRBV19 with TRBJ2-3; D is ambiguous. The ends were cut back, 7 bases at V and 0 bases at J, with 17 bases in the middle. CDR1 and CDR2 (germline): LNHDA, SQIVND (reference sequence). CDR3 length: 16 residues. The CDR3: CASKEQSLSSTDTQYF. The DNA of the CDR3 is TGTGCCAGTAAAGAACAGAGCCTTTCTAGCACAGATACGCAGTATTTT.

V gene TRBV7-9 combines with J gene TRBJ1-1, with D perhaps matching TRBD1 (5 bases). The V gene lost 1 base and the J gene lost 6 bases, with 12 bases spanning the gap. The CDR3 contains 14 residues. Per the germline V gene, CDR1 is SEHNR and CDR2 is FQNEAQ (reference sequence). For the CDR3, the DNA is TGTGCCAGCAGCTTAGTGGCCGGGGGGGCTGAAGCTTTCTTT. It yields the protein CASSLVAGGAEAFF.

The gene calls are TRBV4-1 and TRBJ2-5; D possibly corresponds to TRBD2 (5 bases). This CDR3 is built from 15 residues. Germline-derived CDR1 and CDR2 are MGHRA and YSYEKL. The ends were cut back, 1 base at V and 4 bases at J, with 13 bases in the middle. Written as DNA, the CDR3 is TGCGCCAGCAGCCAAGGGACTCCCCCCGGAGAGACCCAGTACTTC. Its protein is CASSQGTPPGETQYF.

The chain is built from TRBV6-1 and TRBJ2-1; no clear D. The germline gives CDR1 MNHNS, CDR2 SASEGT. Trimming removed 3 bases from V and 2 bases from J, with 8 bases in between. The CDR3 is 14 residues long. CDR3: CASSDSRPYNEQFF. The CDR3 DNA is TGTGCCAGCAGTGATAGTAGACCCTACAATGAGCAGTTCTTC.

This chain connects TRBV5-1 to TRBJ2-3; 8 bases line up with TRBD2. Per the germline V gene, CDR1 is SGHRS and CDR2 is YFSETQ. The V and J ends lost 5 bases and 1 base, in that order; junction bases with no gene match: 3. The CDR3 spans 14 residues. The CDR3: CASRSRGGTDTQYF. The CDR3 coding sequence is TGCGCCAGCAGATCGCGGGGGGGCACAGATACGCAGTATTTT.